A selection of T cell receptor beta chains follows, all from one sample in a study of cytomegalovirus exposure and HLA in healthy donors. Sequenced by immunoSEQ multiplex PCR; TCRdb stores in-frame clones only, minus some. This table has 52,000 or so clones, around 82% appearing once. The sequenced material came from PBMCs. The receptors were gathered from a female donor in good health and CMV-seronegative. Each CDR3 is given with its conserved first and last residue. D genes are given only for firm matches. Rows may omit the clone size; those that give it use once, few, many or a size class.

D gene: TRBD2; CDR3 length: 17; J gene: TRBJ2-5; clone size: .; V gene: TRBV5-1; CDR3 DNA: TGCGCCAGCAGCGTCGCGCCGAGCGGGGGGGCCCAAGAGACCCAGTACTTC; CDR3 protein: CASSVAPSGGAQETQYF
D gene: TRBD1; CDR3 length: 16; J gene: TRBJ1-5; clone size: .; V gene: TRBV7-9; CDR3 DNA: TGTGCCAGCAGCTGGGGGGGACAGGTTATTAATCAGCCCCAGCATTTT; CDR3 protein: CASSWGGQVINQPQHF
D gene: .; CDR3 length: 13; J gene: TRBJ2-3; clone size: .; V gene: TRBV11-3; CDR3 DNA: TGTGCCAGCAGCACCCTGTCCGGGGGTACGCAGTATTTT; CDR3 protein: CASSTLSGGTQYF
D gene: .; CDR3 length: 15; J gene: TRBJ1-2; clone size: .; V gene: TRBV7-3; CDR3 DNA: TGTGCCAGCAGCTTACAACAGGTCCCCACCTATGGCTACACCTTC; CDR3 protein: CASSLQQVPTYGYTF
D gene: TRBD2; CDR3 length: 14; J gene: TRBJ2-7; clone size: .; V gene: TRBV5-6; CDR3 DNA: TGTGCCAGCAGCTTGACTAGCGGGTTTCCTGAGCAGTACTTC; CDR3 protein: CASSLTSGFPEQYF
D gene: .; CDR3 length: 13; J gene: TRBJ2-5; clone size: .; V gene: TRBV18; CDR3 DNA: TGTGCCAGCTCATCGACGGCAGGGGAGACCCAGTACTTC; CDR3 protein: CASSSTAGETQYF
D gene: .; CDR3 length: 16; J gene: TRBJ1-4; clone size: .; V gene: TRBV7-2; CDR3 DNA: TGTGCCAGCAGCTGGCGGGGCCGACTACCTAATGAAAAACTGTTTTTT; CDR3 protein: CASSWRGRLPNEKLFF
D gene: .; CDR3 length: 13; J gene: TRBJ1-2; clone size: .; V gene: TRBV5-1; CDR3 DNA: TGCGCCAGCAGCTTGACTTCTCCCCTTGGCTACACCTTC; CDR3 protein: CASSLTSPLGYTF
D gene: .; CDR3 length: 13; J gene: TRBJ1-3; clone size: once; V gene: TRBV27; CDR3 DNA: TGTGCCACCCGGCCCGCGGGCGGGAACACCATATATTTT; CDR3 protein: CATRPAGGNTIYF
D gene: TRBD1; CDR3 length: 16; J gene: TRBJ1-1; clone size: .; V gene: TRBV5-4; CDR3 DNA: TGTGCCAGCAGCAGGGGACAGGGGGCCATCGGGACTGAAGCTTTCTTT; CDR3 protein: CASSRGQGAIGTEAFF
D gene: .; CDR3 length: 16; J gene: TRBJ2-7; clone size: .; V gene: TRBV6-6; CDR3 DNA: TGTGCCAGCAGTCGCCGGACCCGGGACTTCTCCTACGAGCAGTACTTC; CDR3 protein: CASSRRTRDFSYEQYF
D gene: TRBD1; CDR3 length: 17; J gene: TRBJ1-5; clone size: .; V gene: TRBV7-9; CDR3 DNA: TGTGCCAGCAGCGCCTGGACAGGGGATCCTAGCAATCAGCCCCAGCATTTT; CDR3 protein: CASSAWTGDPSNQPQHF
D gene: TRBD1; CDR3 length: 14; J gene: TRBJ1-2; clone size: .; V gene: TRBV10-2; CDR3 DNA: TGCGCCAGCCAACCCATGGGACAGGTCTATGGCTACACCTTC; CDR3 protein: CASQPMGQVYGYTF
D gene: .; CDR3 length: 13; J gene: TRBJ2-1; clone size: .; V gene: TRBV5-4; CDR3 DNA: TGTGCCAGCAGCTTAGACTTGTACAATGAGCAGTTCTTC; CDR3 protein: CASSLDLYNEQFF
D gene: .; CDR3 length: 15; J gene: TRBJ2-5; clone size: .; V gene: TRBV7-7; CDR3 DNA: TGTGCTAGCAGCTTAGCGGTGACTCGAGGAGAGACCCAGTACTTC; CDR3 protein: CASSLAVTRGETQYF
D gene: .; CDR3 length: 15; J gene: TRBJ2-7; clone size: .; V gene: TRBV2; CDR3 DNA: TGTGCCAGCAGTGAAGCGCGAAGTAGCTCCTACGAGCAGTACTTC; CDR3 protein: CASSEARSSSYEQYF
D gene: .; CDR3 length: 14; J gene: TRBJ1-2; clone size: .; V gene: TRBV5-1; CDR3 DNA: TGCGCCAGCAGCTTTGGGACACTAGACTATGGCTACACCTTC; CDR3 protein: CASSFGTLDYGYTF
D gene: TRBD1; CDR3 length: 14; J gene: TRBJ2-1; clone size: .; V gene: TRBV14; CDR3 DNA: TGTGCCAGCAGGCAAGGTACAGGGGCTCACGAGCAGTTCTTC; CDR3 protein: CASRQGTGAHEQFF
D gene: .; CDR3 length: 12; J gene: TRBJ2-7; clone size: .; V gene: TRBV29-1; CDR3 DNA: TGCAGCGCCCAACGGGACTCCTACGAGCAGTACTTC; CDR3 protein: CSAQRDSYEQYF
D gene: .; CDR3 length: 12; J gene: TRBJ2-7; clone size: .; V gene: TRBV12-5; CDR3 DNA: TGTGCTAGTGGCAAAGGGGATCTCGCGCAGTACTTC; CDR3 protein: CASGKGDLAQYF
D gene: .; CDR3 length: 14; J gene: TRBJ2-2; clone size: .; V gene: TRBV5-1; CDR3 DNA: TGCGCCAGCAGCTTGGAGGGGTCAACCGGGGAGCTGTTTTTT; CDR3 protein: CASSLEGSTGELFF
D gene: .; CDR3 length: 16; J gene: TRBJ1-1; clone size: .; V gene: TRBV28; CDR3 DNA: TGTGCCAGCAGTCCCCTAGGAGGAAAGTCGATCACTGAAGCTTTCTTT; CDR3 protein: CASSPLGGKSITEAFF
D gene: .; CDR3 length: 14; J gene: TRBJ1-1; clone size: .; V gene: TRBV11-3; CDR3 DNA: TGTGCCAGCAGCTCGGACAGCAGTAACACTGAAGCTTTCTTT; CDR3 protein: CASSSDSSNTEAFF
D gene: TRBD1; CDR3 length: 17; J gene: TRBJ1-4; clone size: .; V gene: TRBV25-1; CDR3 DNA: TGTGCCAGCAGTGATGGACAGGGGGCGTATACTAATGAAAAACTGTTTTTT; CDR3 protein: CASSDGQGAYTNEKLFF
D gene: .; CDR3 length: 14; J gene: TRBJ1-4; clone size: once; V gene: TRBV2; CDR3 DNA: TGTGCCAGCAGTGACAGGGGCTCTAATGAAAAACTGTTTTTT; CDR3 protein: CASSDRGSNEKLFF
D gene: TRBD1; CDR3 length: 14; J gene: TRBJ2-1; clone size: few; V gene: TRBV11-3; CDR3 DNA: TGTGCCAGCAGCCAGACAGGGGCCTACAATGAGCAGTTCTTC; CDR3 protein: CASSQTGAYNEQFF
D gene: .; CDR3 length: 15; J gene: TRBJ1-1; clone size: few; V gene: TRBV9; CDR3 DNA: TGTGCCAGCAGCTTCGACCCGACAGGGAACACTGAAGCTTTCTTT; CDR3 protein: CASSFDPTGNTEAFF
D gene: .; CDR3 length: 14; J gene: TRBJ2-3; clone size: .; V gene: TRBV6-5; CDR3 DNA: TGTGCCAGCAACGCCGGGTGGTGGGCAGATACGCAGTATTTT; CDR3 protein: CASNAGWWADTQYF
D gene: .; CDR3 length: 14; J gene: TRBJ1-2; clone size: .; V gene: TRBV7-9; CDR3 DNA: TGTGCCAGCAGCTTAGTAGCAGGGTCCCATGGCTACACCTTC; CDR3 protein: CASSLVAGSHGYTF
D gene: .; CDR3 length: 16; J gene: TRBJ2-2; clone size: .; V gene: TRBV30; CDR3 DNA: TGTGCCTGGAGTCCCCGGGACTTCGGTGGAGCCGGGGAGCTGTTTTTT; CDR3 protein: CAWSPRDFGGAGELFF
D gene: .; CDR3 length: 12; J gene: TRBJ2-7; clone size: .; V gene: TRBV5-1; CDR3 DNA: TGCGCCAGCAGCTTTGACAGGTTATCCCAGTACTTC; CDR3 protein: CASSFDRLSQYF
D gene: .; CDR3 length: 15; J gene: TRBJ1-2; clone size: .; V gene: TRBV12-1; CDR3 DNA: TGTGCCAGCAGCCCTATGGACTGCACAAACTATGGCTACACCTTC; CDR3 protein: CASSPMDCTNYGYTF
D gene: TRBD1; CDR3 length: 15; J gene: TRBJ2-2; clone size: .; V gene: TRBV6-5; CDR3 DNA: TGTGCCAGCAGCACACTGCAGGGGGCTACCGGGGAGCTGTTTTTT; CDR3 protein: CASSTLQGATGELFF
D gene: .; CDR3 length: 15; J gene: TRBJ2-2; clone size: .; V gene: TRBV7-2; CDR3 DNA: TGTGCCAGCAGCTTAGCGCGGCTAGCTGCGGGGGAGCTGTTTTTT; CDR3 protein: CASSLARLAAGELFF
D gene: .; CDR3 length: 16; J gene: TRBJ1-3; clone size: .; V gene: TRBV6-5; CDR3 DNA: TGTGCCAGCAGTTTCACAGCCAGTTTCTCTGGAAACACCATATATTTT; CDR3 protein: CASSFTASFSGNTIYF
D gene: TRBD1; CDR3 length: 16; J gene: TRBJ1-2; clone size: .; V gene: TRBV25-1; CDR3 DNA: TGTGCCAGCAGTGAATCCACAACAGGGGGCAGCTATGGCTACACCTTC; CDR3 protein: CASSESTTGGSYGYTF
D gene: TRBD2; CDR3 length: 18; J gene: TRBJ2-5; clone size: few; V gene: TRBV7-2; CDR3 DNA: TGTGCCAGCAGCTTATACTCTAGCGGGGGCCCCCGGGGGGAGACCCAGTACTTC; CDR3 protein: CASSLYSSGGPRGETQYF
D gene: .; CDR3 length: 18; J gene: TRBJ2-3; clone size: .; V gene: TRBV12-2; CDR3 DNA: TGTGCAAGTCGCTTAGTTGGTGGGACTAGCGGGGGGGAAGATACGCAGTATTTT; CDR3 protein: CASRLVGGTSGGEDTQYF
D gene: TRBD2; CDR3 length: 18; J gene: TRBJ2-5; clone size: few; V gene: TRBV7-6; CDR3 DNA: TGTGCCAGCAGCTTAGTTGGGGCTAGCGGGGGCCCTCGGGAGACCCAGTACTTC; CDR3 protein: CASSLVGASGGPRETQYF
D gene: TRBD2; CDR3 length: 15; J gene: TRBJ2-7; clone size: .; V gene: TRBV4-2; CDR3 DNA: TGTGCCAGCGCCGGGGCTAGCGGGGGGTACTACGAGCAGTACTTC; CDR3 protein: CASAGASGGYYEQYF
D gene: .; CDR3 length: 13; J gene: TRBJ2-5; clone size: once; V gene: TRBV5-1; CDR3 DNA: TGCGCCAGCAGCTGGGACATTCAAGAGACCCAGTACTTC; CDR3 protein: CASSWDIQETQYF
D gene: .; CDR3 length: 12; J gene: TRBJ1-6; clone size: .; V gene: TRBV19; CDR3 DNA: TGTGCCAGTAGTATCCGGAATTCACCCCTCCACTTT; CDR3 protein: CASSIRNSPLHF
D gene: .; CDR3 length: 14; J gene: TRBJ1-4; clone size: few; V gene: TRBV5-1; CDR3 DNA: TGCGCCAGCAGCTGGAGGGGAGAAAATGAAAAACTGTTTTTT; CDR3 protein: CASSWRGENEKLFF
D gene: .; CDR3 length: 11; J gene: TRBJ2-5; clone size: .; V gene: TRBV20-1; CDR3 DNA: TGCAGTGCTCCCCACTGGGGCACCCAGTACTTC; CDR3 protein: CSAPHWGTQYF
D gene: TRBD1; CDR3 length: 15; J gene: TRBJ1-2; clone size: .; V gene: TRBV18; CDR3 DNA: TGTGCCAGCTCTCGACTTGGACAGGGGGACTATGGCTACACCTTC; CDR3 protein: CASSRLGQGDYGYTF
D gene: TRBD1; CDR3 length: 15; J gene: TRBJ1-6; clone size: .; V gene: TRBV7-9; CDR3 DNA: TGTGCCAGCAGCCCTGGAGGGGACAGGGTTTCACCCCTCCACTTT; CDR3 protein: CASSPGGDRVSPLHF
D gene: .; CDR3 length: 14; J gene: TRBJ1-1; clone size: once; V gene: TRBV4-2; CDR3 DNA: TGTGCCAGCAGCCAAGCATATGAACATACTGAAGCTTTCTTT; CDR3 protein: CASSQAYEHTEAFF